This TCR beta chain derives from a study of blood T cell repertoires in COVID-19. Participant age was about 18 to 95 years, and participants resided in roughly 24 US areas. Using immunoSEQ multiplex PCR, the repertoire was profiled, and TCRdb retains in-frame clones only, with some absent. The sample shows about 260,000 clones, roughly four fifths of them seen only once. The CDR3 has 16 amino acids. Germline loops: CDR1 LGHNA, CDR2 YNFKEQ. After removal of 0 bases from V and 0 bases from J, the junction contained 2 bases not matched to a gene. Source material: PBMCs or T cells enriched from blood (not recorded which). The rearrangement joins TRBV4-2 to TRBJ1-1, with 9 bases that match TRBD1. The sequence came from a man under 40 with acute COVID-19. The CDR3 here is CASSQEGTGMNTEAFF. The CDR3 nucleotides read TGTGCCAGCAGCCAAGAAGGGACAGGGATGAACACTGAAGCTTTCTTT.